These 10 T cell receptor beta chains share one sample of origin, sequenced in a study of blood T cell repertoires in COVID-19. Profiling relied on immunoSEQ multiplex PCR, and the TCRdb table lists in-frame clones only, not all of them. The sample includes 180,000 or so clones, 85% to 90% of them seen just once. Sequenced sample: PBMCs or T cells enriched from blood (not recorded which). All receptors come from a middle-aged woman with acute COVID-19.

J is TRBJ1-5 and V is TRBV5-6, with 12 positions matching TRBD1. The germline V gene encodes CDR1 SGHDT and CDR2 YYEEEE. V was pared by 0 bases and J by 6 bases, with 4 bases of the junction left unmatched. The CDR3 totals 16 residues. This CDR3 reads CASSLAGTGGSQPQHF. In nucleotides, the CDR3 is TGTGCCAGCAGCTTGGCCGGGACAGGGGGCAGTCAGCCCCAGCATTTT.

This clone has a handful of counts. This chain joins TRBV7-5 and TRBJ1-2; whether TRBD1, the table's D call, matches the DNA was not checked. TRBV7-5 is designated a pseudogene. The CDR3 runs 19 residues. CDR3 sequence: CVRSPDRERCLLANYGYTF. CDR3 sequence (DNA): TGTGTCAGAAGCCCTGACAGGGAACGATGCCTCTTAGCTAACTATGGCTACACCTTC.

The chain links TRBV4-2 to TRBJ2-3; 10 bases line up with TRBD2. Germline CDR1 LGHNA, CDR2 YNFKEQ. This CDR3 comprises 18 residues. V trimming: 4 bases; J trimming: 0 bases; junction bases outside the gene matches: 10. CDR3 protein: CASSRVAGGDSSTDTQYF. CDR3 DNA: TGTGCCAGCAGCCGTGTAGCGGGGGGCGATTCTAGCACAGATACGCAGTATTTT.

CDR3 in DNA: TGTGCCAGCAGCTTAGTCTTGGGCTCGACAGCTGCAACTAATGAAAAACTGTTTTTT. It encodes CASSLVLGSTAATNEKLFF. The chain has TRBV7-9 and TRBJ1-4; possible D gene TRBD1, 5 bases. The CDR3 loop spans 19 amino acids. The V end lost 1 base, the J end lost 0 bases, and 18 bases lay between the germline ends. Germline V gene data show CDR1 as SEHNR and CDR2 as FQNEAQ (reference sequence).

This clone appeared a single time. The chain employs TRBV24-1 and TRBJ2-1, with 10 bases matching TRBD2. J gave up 7 bases and V 9 bases, and 5 bases lay outside the gene matches. CDR1 and CDR2 from the germline V gene are KGHDR and SFDVKD. The CDR3 extends over 13 amino acids. The CDR3 here is CATGSGGPNEQFF. The CDR3 nucleotides read TGTGCCACCGGTAGCGGGGGGCCAAATGAGCAGTTCTTC.

The chain recombines TRBV27 with TRBJ2-6, with a weak D call TRBD1 (5 bases). Germline V gene data show CDR1 as MNHEY and CDR2 as SMNVEV (reference sequence). Trimming took 6 bases from V and 0 from J, leaving 15 bases between them. The CDR3 extends over 17 amino acids. The CDR3 protein is CASRPTAGLSGANVLTF. Written as DNA, the CDR3 is TGTGCCAGCAGGCCGACAGCCGGCCTCTCTGGGGCCAACGTCCTGACTTTC.

As regards this clone: Sequence at one end of the junction differs from germline and may be a read error. This chain uses TRBV6-5 with TRBJ1-5; TRBD1 might be the D (5 bases). Germline-derived CDR1 and CDR2 are MNHEY and SVGAGI. The CDR3 loop spans 15 amino acids. The CDR3 spells CASSYSGQSTQPQHF. CDR3 nucleotides: TGTGCCAGCAGTTACTCGGGGCAGAGCACTCAGCCCCAGCATTTT.

The genes are TRBV7-8 and TRBJ1-4, with TRBD1 as a possible D gene (5 bases). The CDR3 totals 16 residues. The germline V and J ends were trimmed by 2 bases and 6 bases, with 16 bases remaining between them. The germline gives CDR1 SGHVS, CDR2 FQNEAQ. CDR3 bases: TGTGCCAGCAGCTTAATTTCCGGAGGAGGGGATGAAAAACTGTTTTTT. It translates to CASSLISGGGDEKLFF. Using reference TRBV7-8 and TRBJ1-4 for the parts outside the CDR3, the full variable domain is GAGVSQSPRYKVAKRGQDVALRCDPISGHVSLFWYQQALGQGPEFLTYFQNEAQLDKSGLPSDRFFAERPEGSVSTLKIQRTQQEDSAVYLCASSLISGGGDEKLFFGSGTQLSVL.

The chain recombines TRBV12-5 with TRBJ2-1; no clear D gene. This CDR3 has 14 residues. Trimming took off 1 base at V and 4 bases at J, with 8 bases between the two ends. CDR1 LGHNT and CDR2 FRNRAP come from the germline V gene. CDR3 sequence reads: CASGLAPLYNEQFF. The DNA of the CDR3 is TGTGCTAGTGGTTTGGCCCCCCTGTACAATGAGCAGTTCTTC.

The chain employs TRBV5-1 and TRBJ1-2; 10 bases align to TRBD1. V shed 1 base and J 4 bases; nucleotides not matched to a gene: 7. The germline CDR1 and CDR2 sequences are SGHRS and YFSETQ. CDR3 length equals 16 residues. The CDR3 DNA is TGCGCCAGCAGCTTGCATACCGGGACAGGGGTCTATGGCTACACCTTC. This sequence encodes CASSLHTGTGVYGYTF.